Listed below are T cell receptor beta chains from one sample, sequenced in a study of blood T cells in healthy people across ages. TCRdb fed the 5' RACE reads into MiXCR, producing one record per CDR3 protein. The table has about 780,000 distinct CDR3 sequences, about 26% seen once. These data are also associated with another study on T cells of mothers and their children.

Sequencing was performed on blood. These receptors were obtained from a boy younger than 18 in good health. The CDR3 runs from the conserved cysteine through the conserved F or W. D genes are given only for firm matches. Size is omitted from some rows. Given values are once, few, many or a class for expanded clones.

abundance	j_gene	d_gene	v_gene	CDR3aa	CDR3nt
few	TRBJ2-1	NA	TRBV4-1	CASSRNVLENNEQFF	TGCGCCAGCAGCCGTAACGTACTAGAGAACAATGAGCAGTTCTTC
NA	TRBJ1-1	TRBD1	TRBV5-1	CASSFSTGGNTEAFF	TGCGCCAGCAGCTTTAGTACAGGGGGGAACACTGAAGCTTTCTTT
NA	TRBJ2-5	NA	TRBV6-2/TRBV6-3	CASSSPGATSGETQYF	TGTGCCAGCAGCTCTCCGGGGGCTACTTCGGGGGAGACCCAGTACTTC
NA	TRBJ2-5	NA	TRBV12-3/TRBV12-4	CASTFSVGETQYF	TGTGCCAGCACCTTCTCGGTCGGGGAGACCCAGTACTTC
NA	TRBJ1-4	TRBD1	TRBV5-1	CASSSGQVGGGEKLFF	TGCGCCAGCAGCAGCGGACAGGTTGGAGGAGGTGAAAAACTGTTTTTT
once	TRBJ1-2	NA	TRBV29-1	CSVETARKHYGYTF	TGCAGCGTTGAAACGGCCAGGAAGCACTATGGCTACACCTTC
few	TRBJ2-1	TRBD1	TRBV28	CASSTTGRFPYNEQFF	TGTGCCAGCAGTACGACAGGGCGGTTTCCTTACAATGAGCAGTTCTTC
NA	TRBJ2-7	NA	TRBV19	CASAGQPYEQYF	TGTGCCAGTGCGGGACAGCCATACGAGCAGTACTTC
NA	TRBJ2-5	NA	TRBV5-1	CASSLGALLQETQYF	TGCGCCAGCAGCTTGGGGGCCCTTTTACAAGAGACCCAGTACTTC
few	TRBJ2-5	NA	TRBV11-2	CASSPMDWETQYF	TGTGCCAGCAGCCCGATGGATTGGGAGACCCAGTACTTC
NA	TRBJ2-3	TRBD1	TRBV5-1	CASSDGQGVSDTQYF	TGCGCCAGCAGCGACGGACAGGGGGTCTCCGATACGCAGTATTTT
NA	TRBJ2-5	NA	TRBV20-1	CSAPLRGGGVQETQYF	TGCAGTGCCCCCCTGAGGGGGGGAGGGGTACAAGAGACCCAGTACTTC
NA	TRBJ1-5	NA	TRBV19	CASRKSLDQPQHF	TGTGCCAGCAGAAAATCATTAGATCAGCCCCAGCATTTT
few	TRBJ2-2	TRBD2	TRBV9	CASSVTSGGDTGELFF	TGTGCCAGCAGCGTTACTAGCGGAGGGGACACCGGGGAGCTGTTTTTT
NA	TRBJ1-2	TRBD1	TRBV12-3/TRBV12-4	CASREGGQSYGYTF	TGTGCCAGCCGGGAGGGGGGACAGTCCTATGGCTACACCTTC
few	TRBJ2-5	NA	TRBV5-1	CASRKYGSGETQYF	TGCGCCAGCAGAAAATATGGAAGCGGGGAGACCCAGTACTTC
NA	TRBJ1-3	NA	TRBV5-1	CASSNDGFGGNTIYF	TGCGCCAGCAGCAACGACGGTTTTGGAGGAAACACCATATATTTT
NA	TRBJ1-4	NA	TRBV12-3/TRBV12-4	CASRYRFNEKLFF	TGTGCCAGCAGATACAGGTTTAATGAAAAACTGTTTTTT
NA	TRBJ2-5	NA	TRBV4-2	CASSQEALQETQHF	TGTGCCAGCAGCCAAGAGGCACTCCAAGAGACCCAGCACTTC
few	TRBJ2-7	TRBD2	TRBV7-2	CASSDREVRSYEQYF	TGTGCCAGCAGCGACCGGGAGGTCAGGTCCTACGAGCAGTACTTC
NA	TRBJ2-7	NA	TRBV20-1	CSARQGIEQYF	TGCAGTGCTAGACAGGGGATCGAGCAGTACTTC
few	TRBJ2-1	TRBD1	TRBV29-1	CSVEVAGGIDEQFF	TGCAGCGTTGAAGTAGCAGGGGGCATCGATGAGCAGTTCTTC
few	TRBJ2-3	TRBD2	TRBV6-2/TRBV6-3	CASSYSGGAGADTQYF	TGTGCCAGCAGTTATAGCGGGGGGGCCGGGGCAGATACGCAGTATTTT
NA	TRBJ1-2	NA	TRBV12-3/TRBV12-4	CASSHFSSGTYGYTF	TGTGCCAGCAGTCATTTTTCCTCCGGGACCTATGGCTACACCTTC
few	TRBJ2-4	TRBD2	TRBV7-9	CASSLRSSGEKNIQYF	TGTGCCAGCAGCTTACGGTCTAGCGGAGAGAAAAACATTCAGTACTTC
NA	TRBJ2-1	NA	TRBV6-5	CASSYGGGGGYNEQFF	TGTGCCAGCAGTTACGGGGGGGGCGGGGGCTACAATGAGCAGTTCTTC
NA	TRBJ2-3	TRBD1	TRBV30	CAWSVPGRGYTDTQYF	TGTGCCTGGAGTGTACCCGGCAGGGGGTACACAGATACGCAGTATTTT
NA	TRBJ2-4	TRBD1	TRBV2	CASRFRDRGAKNIQYF	TGTGCCAGCAGATTCCGGGACAGGGGTGCCAAAAACATTCAGTACTTC
few	TRBJ2-7	NA	TRBV5-5	CASSGEQYF	TGTGCCAGCAGCGGCGAGCAGTACTTC
few	TRBJ1-2	NA	TRBV12-3/TRBV12-4	CASRRGSNYGYTF	TGTGCCAGCCGGAGGGGCAGCAACTATGGCTACACCTTC
few	TRBJ2-5	NA	TRBV2	CASSAGPAIQETQYF	TGTGCCAGCAGTGCGGGACCAGCCATCCAAGAGACCCAGTACTTC
few	TRBJ2-7	TRBD1	TRBV10-3	CASSGTGGDEQYF	TGTGCCAGTTCCGGGACAGGGGGCGACGAGCAGTACTTC